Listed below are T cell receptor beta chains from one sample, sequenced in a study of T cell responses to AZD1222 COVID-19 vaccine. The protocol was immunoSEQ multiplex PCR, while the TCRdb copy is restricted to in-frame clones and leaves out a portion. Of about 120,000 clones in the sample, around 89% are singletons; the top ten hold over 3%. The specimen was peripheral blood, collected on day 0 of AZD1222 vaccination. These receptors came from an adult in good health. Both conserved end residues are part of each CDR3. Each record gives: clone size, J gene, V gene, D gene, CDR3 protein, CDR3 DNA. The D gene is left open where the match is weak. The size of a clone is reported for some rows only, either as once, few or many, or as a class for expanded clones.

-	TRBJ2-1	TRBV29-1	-	CSVVLPSGGSSYNEQFF	TGCAGCGTTGTTCTCCCATCCGGCGGGTCCTCCTACAATGAGCAGTTCTTC
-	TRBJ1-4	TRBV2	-	CASSEAQGPKLFF	TGTGCCAGCAGTGAAGCGCAGGGGCCAAAACTGTTTTTT
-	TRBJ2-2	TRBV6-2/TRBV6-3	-	CASSYRRGDTGELFF	TGTGCCAGCAGTTATAGGAGGGGAGACACCGGGGAGCTGTTTTTT
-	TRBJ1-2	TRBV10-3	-	CASRFSYRDDYGYTF	TGTGCGTCGCGGTTTTCGTACAGGGACGACTATGGCTACACCTTC
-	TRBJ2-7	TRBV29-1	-	CSVGSDRGREQYF	TGCAGCGTTGGTTCGGACAGAGGAAGGGAGCAGTACTTC
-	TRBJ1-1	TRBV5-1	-	CASSVAEEMNTEAFF	TGCGCCAGCAGCGTGGCCGAGGAGATGAACACTGAAGCTTTCTTT
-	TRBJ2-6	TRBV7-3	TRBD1	CASSLGDRVPYTISGANVLTF	TGTGCCAGCAGCTTAGGGGACAGGGTACCCTACACGATCTCTGGGGCCAACGTCCTGACTTTC
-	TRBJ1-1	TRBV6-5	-	CASRHGNAEAFF	TGTGCCAGCCGCCACGGGAACGCTGAAGCTTTCTTT
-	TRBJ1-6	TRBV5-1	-	CASSLEGSPGSPLHF	TGCGCCAGCAGCTTGGAGGGGTCACCGGGATCACCCCTCCACTTT
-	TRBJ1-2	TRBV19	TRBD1	CASSIFSDRGTIQGGYTF	TGTGCCAGTAGTATCTTCTCGGACAGGGGGACTATTCAGGGTGGCTACACCTTC
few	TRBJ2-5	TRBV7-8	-	CASSLDLATETQYF	TGTGCCAGCAGCTTGGATCTAGCTACGGAGACCCAGTACTTC
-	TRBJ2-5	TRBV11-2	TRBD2	CASSTASGGAETQYF	TGTGCCAGCAGCACGGCTAGCGGGGGGGCCGAGACCCAGTACTTC
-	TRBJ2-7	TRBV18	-	CASSSGEGTEQYF	TGTGCCAGCTCATCGGGGGAAGGGACCGAGCAGTACTTC
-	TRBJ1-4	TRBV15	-	CATSRDRGNEKLFF	TGTGCCACCAGCAGAGATAGGGGTAATGAAAAACTGTTTTTT
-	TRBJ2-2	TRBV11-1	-	CASSSGSYYTGELFF	TGTGCCAGCAGCTCAGGAAGTTATTACACCGGGGAGCTGTTTTTT
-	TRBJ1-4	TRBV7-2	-	CASRAGVNEKLFF	TGTGCCAGCAGAGCGGGGGTGAATGAAAAACTGTTTTTT
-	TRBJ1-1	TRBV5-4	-	CAGHGEGTEAFF	TGTGCCGGCCATGGGGAGGGCACTGAAGCTTTCTTT
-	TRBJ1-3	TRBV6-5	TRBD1	CASSYSRQGFGNTIYF	TGTGCCAGCAGTTACTCGAGACAGGGGTTCGGAAACACCATATATTTT
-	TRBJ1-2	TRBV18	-	CASSPQRGRSAIYGYTF	TGTGCCAGCTCACCACAGCGGGGACGTTCGGCGATCTATGGCTACACCTTC
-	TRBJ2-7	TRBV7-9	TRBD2	CASSLSHLGGSGLAYEQYF	TGTGCCAGCAGCTTAAGTCACCTTGGGGGGTCGGGACTAGCGTACGAGCAGTACTTC
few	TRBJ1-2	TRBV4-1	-	CASSQDRGRAGYTF	TGCGCCAGCAGCCAAGATCGTGGCAGGGCAGGCTACACCTTC
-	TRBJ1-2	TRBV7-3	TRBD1	CASSSRGQTYGYTF	TGTGCCAGCAGCTCAAGGGGACAGACCTATGGCTACACCTTC
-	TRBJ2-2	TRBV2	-	CASRERRIVRELFF	TGTGCCAGCAGGGAACGTCGGATCGTCAGGGAGCTGTTTTTT
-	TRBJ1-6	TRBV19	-	CASSMVAGQDYSPLHF	TGTGCCAGTAGTATGGTGGCGGGGCAGGACTATTCACCCCTCCACTTT